Listed below are T cell receptor beta chains from one sample, sequenced in a study of blood T cell repertoires in COVID-19. Method: immunoSEQ multiplex PCR; TCRdb's copy keeps in-frame clones and lacks some. The sample has 140,000 or so clones, around 89% seen once. The material sequenced was peripheral blood. Receptors originate from an elderly woman with acute or convalescent COVID-19. CDR3s include the opening cysteine and the closing phenylalanine or tryptophan. Each record gives: V gene, D gene, CDR3 length, J gene, clone size, CDR3 protein, CDR3 DNA. D genes are given only for firm matches. Size values are once, few and many counts, or a class for expanded clones, and some rows have none.

V gene: TRBV24-1; D gene: TRBD1; CDR3 length: 15; J gene: TRBJ2-1; clone size: .; CDR3 protein: CATSDPGQGYNEQFF; CDR3 DNA: TGTGCCACCAGTGATCCCGGACAGGGATACAATGAGCAGTTCTTC
V gene: TRBV3-1/TRBV3-2; D gene: .; CDR3 length: 15; J gene: TRBJ1-1; clone size: .; CDR3 protein: CASSQYSFGNTEAFF; CDR3 DNA: TGTGCCAGCAGCCAGTACAGTTTCGGGAACACTGAAGCTTTCTTT
V gene: TRBV6-9; D gene: .; CDR3 length: 14; J gene: TRBJ1-1; clone size: .; CDR3 protein: CASPPPKKRGRAFF; CDR3 DNA: TGTGCCAGCCCACCCCCAAAAAAAAGAGGAAGAGCTTTCTTT
V gene: TRBV7-2; D gene: .; CDR3 length: 15; J gene: TRBJ1-4; clone size: .; CDR3 protein: CASSLFNQINEKLFF; CDR3 DNA: TGTGCCAGCAGCTTATTTAACCAGATTAATGAAAAACTGTTTTTT
V gene: TRBV9; D gene: TRBD2; CDR3 length: 16; J gene: TRBJ2-1; clone size: .; CDR3 protein: CASSLGGSGGYNEQFF; CDR3 DNA: TGTGCCAGCAGCCTCGGGGGTAGCGGGGGATACAATGAGCAGTTCTTC
V gene: TRBV9; D gene: .; CDR3 length: 16; J gene: TRBJ1-6; clone size: .; CDR3 protein: CASSGDPARGNSPLHF; CDR3 DNA: TGTGCCAGCAGCGGAGACCCCGCCCGAGGGAATTCACCCCTCCACTTT
V gene: TRBV19; D gene: TRBD1; CDR3 length: 14; J gene: TRBJ1-4; clone size: .; CDR3 protein: CASIAGTGDEKLFF; CDR3 DNA: TGTGCCAGTATCGCCGGGACAGGGGATGAAAAACTGTTTTTT
V gene: TRBV27; D gene: .; CDR3 length: 13; J gene: TRBJ1-3; clone size: .; CDR3 protein: CASSPRAGNTIYF; CDR3 DNA: TGTGCCAGCAGTCCCCGGGCTGGAAACACCATATATTTT
V gene: TRBV5-8; D gene: .; CDR3 length: 16; J gene: TRBJ1-6; clone size: .; CDR3 protein: CASSLGERGWNSPLHF; CDR3 DNA: TGTGCCAGCAGCTTGGGGGAGCGGGGGTGGAATTCACCCCTCCACTTT
V gene: TRBV29-1; D gene: .; CDR3 length: 13; J gene: TRBJ2-5; clone size: .; CDR3 protein: CSVGGCFCETQYF; CDR3 DNA: TGCAGCGTTGGGGGCTGCTTTTGTGAGACCCAGTACTTC
V gene: TRBV30; D gene: .; CDR3 length: 17; J gene: TRBJ1-2; clone size: .; CDR3 protein: CAWSVWAGAVMNYGYTF; CDR3 DNA: TGTGCCTGGAGTGTATGGGCAGGGGCCGTTATGAACTATGGCTACACCTTC
V gene: TRBV30; D gene: .; CDR3 length: 15; J gene: TRBJ2-7; clone size: .; CDR3 protein: CAWSGRTLGSYEQYF; CDR3 DNA: TGTGCCTGGAGTGGACGGACTTTAGGCTCCTACGAGCAGTACTTC
V gene: TRBV6-5; D gene: TRBD1; CDR3 length: 16; J gene: TRBJ1-6; clone size: .; CDR3 protein: CASSYRQGRANSPLHF; CDR3 DNA: TGTGCCAGCAGTTACCGACAGGGTCGGGCGAATTCACCCCTCCACTTT
V gene: TRBV19; D gene: .; CDR3 length: 15; J gene: TRBJ2-2; clone size: .; CDR3 protein: CASRAGQTNTGELFF; CDR3 DNA: TGTGCCAGTAGGGCGGGACAGACGAACACCGGGGAGCTGTTTTTT
V gene: TRBV11-2; D gene: TRBD1; CDR3 length: 15; J gene: TRBJ2-7; clone size: .; CDR3 protein: CASSLGSGQIYEQYF; CDR3 DNA: TGTGCCAGCAGCTTAGGTTCGGGACAGATCTACGAGCAGTACTTC
V gene: TRBV30; D gene: .; CDR3 length: 12; J gene: TRBJ1-6; clone size: .; CDR3 protein: CALQGGGSPLHF; CDR3 DNA: TGTGCCTTACAGGGAGGGGGATCACCCCTCCACTTT
V gene: TRBV19; D gene: .; CDR3 length: 14; J gene: TRBJ1-2; clone size: .; CDR3 protein: CASSIASRNYGYTF; CDR3 DNA: TGTGCCAGTAGTATAGCCTCCAGGAACTATGGCTACACCTTC
V gene: TRBV3-1/TRBV3-2; D gene: TRBD2; CDR3 length: 13; J gene: TRBJ2-3; clone size: .; CDR3 protein: CASSQRGGDTQYF; CDR3 DNA: TGTGCCAGCAGCCAGCGCGGGGGAGATACGCAGTATTTT
V gene: TRBV3-1/TRBV3-2; D gene: .; CDR3 length: 14; J gene: TRBJ1-3; clone size: .; CDR3 protein: CASSPQHSGNTIYF; CDR3 DNA: TGTGCCAGCAGCCCACAGCACTCTGGAAACACCATATATTTT
V gene: TRBV5-1; D gene: .; CDR3 length: 14; J gene: TRBJ1-1; clone size: .; CDR3 protein: CASSFSGKNTEAFF; CDR3 DNA: TGCGCCAGCAGCTTTTCCGGTAAGAACACTGAAGCTTTCTTT
V gene: TRBV27; D gene: TRBD1; CDR3 length: 16; J gene: TRBJ1-6; clone size: many; CDR3 protein: CASSSSYRGDNSPLHF; CDR3 DNA: TGTGCCAGCAGTTCATCATACAGGGGGGACAATTCACCCCTCCACTTT
V gene: TRBV6-5; D gene: TRBD1; CDR3 length: 15; J gene: TRBJ1-2; clone size: .; CDR3 protein: CASTNTGTGENGYTF; CDR3 DNA: TGTGCCAGCACCAATACGGGGACAGGAGAAAATGGCTACACCTTC
V gene: TRBV19; D gene: .; CDR3 length: 16; J gene: TRBJ1-1; clone size: .; CDR3 protein: CASSIRRPGGNTEAFF; CDR3 DNA: TGTGCCAGTAGTATTCGGCGTCCCGGGGGGAACACTGAAGCTTTCTTT
V gene: TRBV30; D gene: .; CDR3 length: 14; J gene: TRBJ1-6; clone size: .; CDR3 protein: CAWSVLGSVFTLHF; CDR3 DNA: TGTGCCTGGAGTGTACTCGGGAGTGTTTTCACCCTCCACTTT
V gene: TRBV5-4; D gene: TRBD1; CDR3 length: 15; J gene: TRBJ2-1; clone size: .; CDR3 protein: CASSLTTGVYNEQFF; CDR3 DNA: TGTGCCAGCAGCTTAACTACAGGGGTCTACAATGAGCAGTTCTTC
V gene: TRBV20-1; D gene: .; CDR3 length: 14; J gene: TRBJ1-5; clone size: .; CDR3 protein: CSASSVYSNQPQHF; CDR3 DNA: TGCAGTGCTAGTAGCGTCTATAGCAATCAGCCCCAGCATTTT
V gene: TRBV6-2/TRBV6-3; D gene: .; CDR3 length: 14; J gene: TRBJ1-2; clone size: .; CDR3 protein: CASSYWDSQGGYTF; CDR3 DNA: TGTGCCAGCAGTTATTGGGATTCTCAGGGTGGCTACACCTTC
V gene: TRBV27; D gene: TRBD1; CDR3 length: 17; J gene: TRBJ1-2; clone size: .; CDR3 protein: CASRSWGQGALNYGYTF; CDR3 DNA: TGTGCCAGCAGATCATGGGGACAGGGGGCTTTAAACTATGGCTACACCTTC
V gene: TRBV6-6; D gene: TRBD2; CDR3 length: 16; J gene: TRBJ2-3; clone size: .; CDR3 protein: CASTLGTSGGADTQYF; CDR3 DNA: TGTGCCAGCACCTTAGGCACCAGCGGGGGGGCGGATACGCAGTATTTT
V gene: TRBV19; D gene: .; CDR3 length: 15; J gene: TRBJ1-1; clone size: .; CDR3 protein: CASSGAPGLSTEAFF; CDR3 DNA: TGTGCCAGTAGTGGAGCCCCAGGGTTGAGCACTGAAGCTTTCTTT
V gene: TRBV19; D gene: TRBD1; CDR3 length: 14; J gene: TRBJ1-2; clone size: .; CDR3 protein: CASRGQGLNYGYTF; CDR3 DNA: TGTGCCAGTAGAGGACAGGGCCTTAACTATGGCTACACCTTC
V gene: TRBV7-8; D gene: TRBD1; CDR3 length: 17; J gene: TRBJ1-4; clone size: .; CDR3 protein: CASSPRGQETTNEKLFF; CDR3 DNA: TGTGCCAGCAGCCCCAGAGGACAGGAGACAACTAATGAAAAACTGTTTTTT
V gene: TRBV19; D gene: .; CDR3 length: 14; J gene: TRBJ1-1; clone size: .; CDR3 protein: CASISGTWNTEAFF; CDR3 DNA: TGTGCCAGTATCTCCGGGACTTGGAACACTGAAGCTTTCTTT
V gene: TRBV5-4; D gene: TRBD1; CDR3 length: 19; J gene: TRBJ1-6; clone size: .; CDR3 protein: CASSFRLAGGLSGDSPLHF; CDR3 DNA: TGTGCCAGCAGCTTTAGGCTGGCAGGGGGCTTGTCAGGGGATTCACCCCTCCACTTT
V gene: TRBV19; D gene: .; CDR3 length: 15; J gene: TRBJ2-1; clone size: .; CDR3 protein: CASSIGGRGYNEQFF; CDR3 DNA: TGTGCCAGTAGTATAGGCGGCAGGGGTTACAATGAGCAGTTCTTC
V gene: TRBV6-6; D gene: .; CDR3 length: 15; J gene: TRBJ1-4; clone size: .; CDR3 protein: CASSDTGTKVEKLFF; CDR3 DNA: TGTGCCAGCAGTGACACAGGGACGAAAGTTGAAAAACTGTTTTTT
V gene: TRBV18; D gene: TRBD1; CDR3 length: 16; J gene: TRBJ1-1; clone size: .; CDR3 protein: CASSQGQGGKNTEAFF; CDR3 DNA: TGTGCCAGCTCACAGGGACAGGGGGGGAAGAACACTGAAGCTTTCTTT
V gene: TRBV5-1; D gene: TRBD1; CDR3 length: 15; J gene: TRBJ1-6; clone size: .; CDR3 protein: CASSLGGQGNSPLHF; CDR3 DNA: TGCGCCAGCAGCTTGGGGGGACAGGGGAATTCACCCCTCCACTTT
V gene: TRBV5-4; D gene: .; CDR3 length: 15; J gene: TRBJ1-1; clone size: once; CDR3 protein: CASSLQEPPRTEAFF; CDR3 DNA: TGTGCCAGCAGCCTACAGGAACCACCACGAACTGAAGCTTTCTTT
V gene: TRBV6-1; D gene: .; CDR3 length: 15; J gene: TRBJ2-3; clone size: few; CDR3 protein: CASSEAGGAGDTQYF; CDR3 DNA: TGTGCCAGCAGTGAAGCTGGGGGGGCCGGAGATACGCAGTATTTT
V gene: TRBV7-2; D gene: .; CDR3 length: 14; J gene: TRBJ1-2; clone size: .; CDR3 protein: CASSLGGGGPKATF; CDR3 DNA: TGTGCCAGCAGCTTAGGAGGGGGGGGCCCTAAGGCCACCTTC
V gene: TRBV6-4; D gene: .; CDR3 length: 13; J gene: TRBJ1-2; clone size: .; CDR3 protein: CASSEQHGSGYTF; CDR3 DNA: TGTGCCAGCAGTGAACAGCACGGGAGCGGCTACACCTTC
V gene: TRBV5-6; D gene: .; CDR3 length: 16; J gene: TRBJ2-2; clone size: .; CDR3 protein: CASSFYDTENTGELFF; CDR3 DNA: TGTGCCAGCAGCTTCTATGATACTGAGAACACCGGGGAGCTGTTTTTT
V gene: TRBV2; D gene: .; CDR3 length: 17; J gene: TRBJ2-1; clone size: .; CDR3 protein: CASSPGGLRGVNNEQFF; CDR3 DNA: TGTGCCAGTAGCCCTGGCGGCTTACGGGGTGTCAACAATGAGCAGTTCTTC
V gene: TRBV28; D gene: TRBD1; CDR3 length: 15; J gene: TRBJ1-1; clone size: .; CDR3 protein: CASGITGDWNTEAFF; CDR3 DNA: TGTGCCAGCGGCATAACAGGGGATTGGAACACTGAAGCTTTCTTT
V gene: TRBV6-6; D gene: .; CDR3 length: 14; J gene: TRBJ2-7; clone size: .; CDR3 protein: CASSYLTQDYEQYF; CDR3 DNA: TGTGCCAGCAGTTACCTTACCCAGGACTACGAGCAGTACTTC